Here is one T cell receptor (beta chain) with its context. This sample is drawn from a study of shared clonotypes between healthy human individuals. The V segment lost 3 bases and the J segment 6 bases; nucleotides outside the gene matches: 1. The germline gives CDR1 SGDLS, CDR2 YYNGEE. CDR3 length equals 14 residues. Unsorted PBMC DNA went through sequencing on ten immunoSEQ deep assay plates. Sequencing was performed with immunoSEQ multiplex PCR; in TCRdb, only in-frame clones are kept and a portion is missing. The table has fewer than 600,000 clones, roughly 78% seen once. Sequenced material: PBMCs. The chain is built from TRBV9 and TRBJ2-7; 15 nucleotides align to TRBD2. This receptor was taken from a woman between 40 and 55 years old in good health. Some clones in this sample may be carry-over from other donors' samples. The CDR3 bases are TGTGCCAGCAGCGAGGGACTAGCGGGAGGCGAGCAGTACTTC. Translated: CASSEGLAGGEQYF. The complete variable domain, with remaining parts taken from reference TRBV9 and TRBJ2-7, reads DSGVTQTPKHLITATGQRVTLRCSPRSGDLSVYWYQQSLDQGLQFLIQYYNGEERAKGNILERFSAQQFPDLHSELNLSSLELGDSALYFCASSEGLAGGEQYFGPGTRLTVT.